This T cell receptor beta chain was sequenced for a study of T cells after yellow fever vaccination. Study-wide findings and caveats: Overall, a small share of clonotypes was seen in both CD4 and CD8 compartments.

Each CDR3 protein is one row after TCRdb ran MiXCR on the 5' RACE reads. The sample records just over 250,000 distinct CDR3 sequences, around 4.9% being singletons. There are 14 residues in the CDR3. Germline assignment: CDR1 SQVTM and CDR2 ANQGSEA. J was trimmed by 4 bases and V by 4 bases; bases with no gene match: 6. This clonotype occurred many times. Its cognate antigen is unknown. The chain carries TRBV29-1 and TRBJ2-3; 9 bases line up with TRBD1. The TCR was taken from a man younger than 30 who received the YFV17D yellow fever vaccine. The specimen was CD4+ T cells sorted from PBMCs, collected on the day of the yellow fever booster vaccination. CDR3 sequence reads: CSVVRDRASDTQYF. The CDR3 nucleotides are TGCAGCGTTGTCCGGGACAGGGCCTCAGATACGCAGTATTTT.